The TCR beta chain under discussion was sequenced for a study of blood T cells in healthy people across ages (dated by TCRdb to 2014 to 2015). About the investigation overall: In model experiments, template switching captured roughly one uniquely barcoded TCR beta cDNA molecule for every two T cells. Four age groups were formed from the donors: young (average approximately 15 years), middle-aged (less than 40), aged (around 62) and long-lived (about 80). Using the same blood draw, the study looked at two additional independent replicas of 1 million unique cDNA reads for two donors, one aged 18 to 30 and the other aged 80 or older. Using deep sequencing normalized with unique cDNA molecular identifiers, the study measured how TCR beta repertoire diversity changes with age. Donors of different ages were randomly distributed across sequencing lanes to avoid experimental bias. On the study overall, not on this receptor specifically: Compared with the aged group, the long-lived group had more naive CD4+ T cells, fewer expanded clones and increased TCR diversity, suggesting age selection. Estimates of total diversity from one million sequenced T cells were regarded as lower bounds and underestimates. Because the CMV infection status of the donors was unknown, age-related changes in expanded clonotypes may potentially have been confounded. Observed TCR beta diversity correlated strongly with the percentage of naive T cells measured by flow cytometry. Bulk unsorted PBMC profiling prevented conclusive comparison of naive and antigen-experienced compartments. As age increased, observed TCR beta diversity per million T cells dropped in a roughly linear way, and a significant reduction was already evident by age about 36.

The library relied on 5' RACE. The instrument was an Illumina HiSeq 2500. A second PCR of roughly 6 to 12 cycles was performed with a sample-barcoded 5' primer and a J-beta primer mix. Each TCR beta cDNA molecule received a unique molecular identifier from a template-switch 5' adaptor carrying 12 random nucleotides. At least 3 million CDR3-containing paired-end reads were obtained from each sample. First-strand cDNA synthesis was performed from all RNA using the Mint cDNA synthesis kit, with priming by a TRBC-specific oligonucleotide. Following uracil-DNA glycosylase treatment, a first 18-cycle PCR with universal primers M1SS and BC2_uni_R was performed on all cDNA. The authors' pipeline ran thus. For normalization, 1 million high-quality reads were randomly selected from each sample, with every read carrying a distinct molecular identifier. Instead of being binned into consensus sequences, reads with shared molecular identifiers were discarded. MiTCR, with a Q25 quality threshold and the strictest error-elimination algorithm, was used for CDR3 identification, clonotype clustering and error correction. Lower-bound total TCR beta diversity was estimated with a nonparametric unseen species model using Euler transformation. TCRdb took the public reads, trimmed them with fastp at Q25, ran MiXCR for clone calling and kept in-frame beta chains. All rows with the same CDR3 protein become a single entry with the most common DNA and genes. In this record, the V and J calls reflect TCRdb's handling and not the investigators' own analysis. The sample table records hundreds of thousands of distinct CDR3 sequences; 32% of these occur just once. The top ten hold approximately 15% of the sample.

The donors were roughly 39 Caucasian individuals from Russia, aged roughly 6 to 95 years, who were systemically healthy. Around 9.8 milliliters of peripheral blood were collected from each donor into EDTA-treated Vacutainer tubes. Ficoll-Paque density-gradient centrifugation was used to isolate PBMCs, with at least 6 million per sample. Trizol reagent was used to extract total RNA from PBMCs, with at least 6 micrograms per sample. Naive CD45RAhigh/CD27high T cell percentages were measured by flow cytometry on a PBMC aliquot from every donor. About this clonotype itself: The antigen this receptor binds is unknown. It has no much larger one-base neighbor in the sample; base qualities were not kept.

V is pruned by 8 bases and J by 9 bases, leaving 10 bases of the junction without a gene match. CDR1 LNHDA and CDR2 SQIVND were looked up in the germline V gene (reference sequence). From the cysteine up to the phenylalanine, the CDR3 has a length of 14 residues. Only CDR3 DNA remains: 42 bases, in frame from the first base. The specimen sequenced was blood. The sequence was obtained from a woman of 80 years or more in good health. Donor details come from another sample of the same person, matched by shared clones. The chain was built from TRBV19 and TRBJ2-1; 10 nucleotides in the junction match TRBD2. For the CDR3, the sequence is CASCERGGRREQFF. The DNA sequence reads TGTGCCAGTTGCGAGCGGGGGGGCCGACGTGAGCAGTTCTTC.